The 13 T cell receptor beta chains given below trace back to one sample, sequenced in a study of vaccination and CD4 T cells after COVID-19 (dated by TCRdb to the early 2020s). Their recognized antigens are unknown. The protocol used for the library was PCR. The data were produced on an Illumina iSeq 100. At the Johns Hopkins FTIC core, DNA from the cultured CD4+ T cells underwent TCR sequencing with the Oncomine TCR Beta short-read assay. The public reads were run again by TCRdb, first through fastp at Q25 and then through MiXCR, and only productive beta chains were kept. Identical CDR3 proteins give one entry, which carries the most common genes and DNA. This sample has over 10,000 distinct CDR3 sequences in its table, and about two fifths of those were observed once. The top ten hold about an eighth of the sample. Explained via the paper, the treatment or condition label denotes: 10-day PBMC culture with coronavirus spike peptide pools or control peptides (ViraFEST assay).

Specimen: CD4+ T cells from blood, cultured in vitro. The receptors here all came from a human donor who had recovered from COVID-19.

The V and J genes are TRBV6-1 and TRBJ2-1; perhaps D is TRBD1 or TRBD2 (5 bases each). The germline gives CDR1 MNHNS, CDR2 SASEGT. V shed 6 bases and J shed 16 bases, with 22 bases lying between them. CDR3 length: 13 amino acids. CDR3: CASSQFRDRRRFF. Here the CDR3 DNA reads TGTGCCAGCAGCCAATTCCGGGACCGGAGAAGATTCTTC.

The chain links TRBV5-1 to TRBJ1-1, with 8 bases identical to TRBD1. Trimming removed 4 bases from V and 3 bases from J; junction bases left unmatched: 8. Germline CDR1 reads SGHRS; CDR2 reads YFSETQ. The CDR3 length is 15 residues. The CDR3 nucleotides are TGCGCCAGCAGCGACAGGGGCTCACGGGACACTGAAGCTTTCTTT. Translated, it gives CASSDRGSRDTEAFF.

As concerns this clonotype: As the CDR3 is not closed by the conserved phenylalanine or tryptophan, this likely results from a read error. The V gene is TRBV4-1, the J gene TRBJ2-7; D ambiguous. The germline CDR1 and CDR2 sequences are MGHRA and YSYEKL. The CDR3 totals 13 residues. Deletions cut 0 bases from V and 5 bases from J, with 8 bases between. CDR3 bases: TGCGCCAGCAGCCAAGATTGGATGGACGAGCAGTACTTA. Translation: CASSQDWMDEQYL.

The chain recombines TRBV28 with TRBJ1-1; no firm D call. The germline CDR1 and CDR2 sequences are MDHEN and SYDVKM. V was cut by 5 bases and J by 2 bases, with 12 bases left in between. The CDR3 has 14 amino acids. CDR3: CASSLNQPNTEAFF. The CDR3 coding sequence is TGTGCCAGCAGTCTGAACCAGCCCAACACTGAAGCTTTCTTT.

The chain links TRBV7-9 to TRBJ1-4; TRBD1 matches at 7 bases. There are 14 residues in the CDR3. CDR1 SEHNR and CDR2 FQNEAQ come from the germline V gene (reference sequence). J gave up 4 bases and V 5 bases, and 4 bases lay outside the gene matches. The chain's CDR3 is CASSGDRNNEKLFF. CDR3 nucleotides: TGTGCCAGCAGCGGGGACAGAAATAATGAAAAACTGTTTTTT.

The chain combines TRBV7-2 with TRBJ2-7, with D hard to call. The CDR3 runs 11 residues. Germline CDR1 is SGHTA and CDR2 is FQGNSA. Trimming left V 4 bases short and J 3 bases short, with 4 bases between. In DNA, the CDR3 is TGTGCCAGCAGCTCGTACTACGAGCAGTACTTC. Translation: CASSSYYEQYF.

The rearrangement links TRBV3-1 to TRBJ2-7; D uncertain. This CDR3 comprises 12 residues. The germline V gene has CDR1 LGHDT and CDR2 YNNKEL (reference sequence). Trimming left V 2 bases short and J 4 bases short, with 6 bases between. For the CDR3, the DNA is TGTGCCAGCAGCCAATCCCGATACGAGCAGTACTTC. This translates into CASSQSRYEQYF.

V is TRBV20-1 and J is TRBJ1-4; no firm D call. Trimming took 2 bases from V and 15 from J, leaving 13 bases between them. In germline, CDR1 is DFQATT, CDR2 SNEGSKA (reference sequence). This CDR3 is 11 amino acids long. The CDR3 is CSARSPRSLFF. The CDR3 DNA follows: TGCAGTGCTAGATCCCCCCGTTCGTTGTTTTTT.

J is TRBJ2-5 and V is TRBV20-1; D unresolved. The CDR3 has 15 amino acids. V lost 0 bases, J lost 1 base, and 12 bases lay in between. CDR1 and CDR2 (germline): DFQATT, SNEGSKA (reference sequence). CDR3 in DNA: TGCAGTGCTAGAGATAGTTCGGCGTTCCAAGAGACCCAGTACTTC. The encoded protein is CSARDSSAFQETQYF.

This chain connects TRBV28 to TRBJ2-7; the D gene is possibly TRBD1 (5 bases). The CDR3 has 13 amino acids. Trimming took 2 bases from V and 2 from J, leaving 7 bases between them. Germline lookup yields CDR1 MDHEN and CDR2 SYDVKM. The CDR3: CASSLGHTYEQYF. The CDR3 DNA reads as TGTGCCAGCAGTTTAGGACATACCTACGAGCAGTACTTC.

The chain uses TRBV12-3 or TRBV12-4 and TRBJ1-1, with D uncertain. There are 12 residues in the CDR3. Trimming took 3 bases from V and 0 from J, leaving 2 bases between them. For the CDR3, the DNA is TGTGCCAGCAGTTTCGTGAACACTGAAGCTTTCTTT. This translates into CASSFVNTEAFF.

This clonotype occurred a few times. V gene TRBV6-4 combines with J gene TRBJ1-1; D not resolved. Germline CDR1 and CDR2: MRHNA and SNTAGT. This CDR3 comprises 13 residues. The V gene lost 5 bases and the J gene lost 1 base, with 8 bases spanning the gap. CDR3 sequence reads: CASSRQANTEAFF. For the CDR3, the DNA is TGTGCCAGCAGTCGACAAGCGAACACTGAAGCTTTCTTT.

This clonotype was recorded a few times. This chain connects TRBV11-2 to TRBJ2-2; D is perhaps TRBD2 (6 bases). The germline V gene encodes CDR1 SGHAT and CDR2 FQNNGV. This CDR3 has 15 residues. The germline V and J ends were trimmed by 3 bases and 6 bases, with 14 bases remaining between them. CDR3 protein: CASSFGGAPPGELFF. CDR3 coding DNA: TGTGCCAGCAGCTTCGGGGGAGCCCCGCCCGGGGAGCTGTTTTTT.